This T cell receptor beta chain was identified during a study of identifying expanded T cells in peripheral blood. Sequencing was performed with immunoSEQ multiplex PCR; in TCRdb, only in-frame clones are kept and a portion is missing. This repertoire shows more than 55,000 clones, about 89% found once; its top ten account for roughly 4.5%. For this clone: Antigen specificity is unknown.

Study conclusions and caveats: Clone count variance between roughly 2-week samples rose with total template count. Over approximately two and four weeks, about 15 and 18 clones changed, versus around 1.1 between replicates.

The CDR3 runs to 16 residues. V shed 0 bases and J shed 0 bases, with 12 bases lying between them. Germline CDR1 is MGHRA and CDR2 is YSYEKL. The V call is TRBV4-1, the J call TRBJ2-7, with D unclear. This receptor was taken from a person aged 18 to 75 in good health. Sample: blood. The CDR3 reads CASSQDRAESSYEQYF. The CDR3 coding sequence is TGCGCCAGCAGCCAAGATCGGGCAGAGAGCTCCTACGAGCAGTACTTC.